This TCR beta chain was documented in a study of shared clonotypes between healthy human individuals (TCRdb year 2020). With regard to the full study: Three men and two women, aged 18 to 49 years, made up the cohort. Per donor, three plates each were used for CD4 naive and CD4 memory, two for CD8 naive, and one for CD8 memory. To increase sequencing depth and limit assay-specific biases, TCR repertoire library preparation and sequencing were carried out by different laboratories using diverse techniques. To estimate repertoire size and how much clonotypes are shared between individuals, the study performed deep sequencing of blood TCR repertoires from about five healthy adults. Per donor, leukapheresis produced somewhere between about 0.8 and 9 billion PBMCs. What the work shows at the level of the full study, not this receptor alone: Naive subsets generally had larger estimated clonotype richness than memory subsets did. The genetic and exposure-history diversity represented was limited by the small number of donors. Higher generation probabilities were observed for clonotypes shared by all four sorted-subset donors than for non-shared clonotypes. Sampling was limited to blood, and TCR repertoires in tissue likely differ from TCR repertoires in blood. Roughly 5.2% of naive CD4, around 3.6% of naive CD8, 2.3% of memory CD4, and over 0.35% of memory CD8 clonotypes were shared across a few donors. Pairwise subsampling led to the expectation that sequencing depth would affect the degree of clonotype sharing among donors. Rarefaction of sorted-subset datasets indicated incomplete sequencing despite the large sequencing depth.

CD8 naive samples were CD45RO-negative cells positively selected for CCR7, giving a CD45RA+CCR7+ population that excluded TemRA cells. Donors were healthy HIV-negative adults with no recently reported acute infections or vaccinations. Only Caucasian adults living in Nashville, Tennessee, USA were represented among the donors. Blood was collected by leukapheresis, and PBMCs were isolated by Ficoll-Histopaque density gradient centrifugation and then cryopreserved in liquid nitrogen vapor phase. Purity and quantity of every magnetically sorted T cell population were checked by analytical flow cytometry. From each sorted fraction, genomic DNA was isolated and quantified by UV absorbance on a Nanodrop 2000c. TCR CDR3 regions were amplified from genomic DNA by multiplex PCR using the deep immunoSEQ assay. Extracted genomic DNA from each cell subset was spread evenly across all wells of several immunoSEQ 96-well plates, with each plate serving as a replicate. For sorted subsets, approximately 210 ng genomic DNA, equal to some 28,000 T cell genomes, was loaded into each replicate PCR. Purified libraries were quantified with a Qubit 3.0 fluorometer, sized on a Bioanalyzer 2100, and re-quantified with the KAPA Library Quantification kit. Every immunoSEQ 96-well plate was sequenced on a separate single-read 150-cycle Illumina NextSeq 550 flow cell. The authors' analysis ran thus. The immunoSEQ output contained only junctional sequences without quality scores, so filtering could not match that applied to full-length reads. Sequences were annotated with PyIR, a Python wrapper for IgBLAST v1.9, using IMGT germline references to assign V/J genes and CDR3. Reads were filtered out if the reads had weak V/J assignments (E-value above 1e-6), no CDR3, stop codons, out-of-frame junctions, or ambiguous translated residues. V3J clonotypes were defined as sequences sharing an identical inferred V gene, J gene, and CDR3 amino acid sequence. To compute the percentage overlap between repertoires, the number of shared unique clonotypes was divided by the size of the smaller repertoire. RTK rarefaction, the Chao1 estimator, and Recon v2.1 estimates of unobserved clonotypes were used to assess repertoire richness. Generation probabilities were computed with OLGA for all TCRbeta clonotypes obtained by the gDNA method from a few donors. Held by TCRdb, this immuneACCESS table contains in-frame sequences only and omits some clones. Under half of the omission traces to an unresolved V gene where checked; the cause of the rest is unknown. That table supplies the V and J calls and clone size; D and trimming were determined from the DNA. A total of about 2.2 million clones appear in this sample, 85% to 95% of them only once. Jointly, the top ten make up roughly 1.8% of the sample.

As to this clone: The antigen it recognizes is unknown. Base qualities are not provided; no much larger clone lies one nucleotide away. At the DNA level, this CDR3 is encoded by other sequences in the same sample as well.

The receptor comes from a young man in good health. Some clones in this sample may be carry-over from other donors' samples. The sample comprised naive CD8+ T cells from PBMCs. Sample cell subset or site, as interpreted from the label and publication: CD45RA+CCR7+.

The CDR3 protein is CASSVGGSTEAFF. Read as DNA, the sequence is TGTGCCAGCAGCGTAGGAGGGAGTACTGAAGCTTTCTTT. Rearrangement joined TRBV9 to TRBJ1-1, with the D gene too uncertain to name. V loses 0 bases, J loses 5 bases, and the germline ends lie 8 bases apart. The CDR3 goes from the cysteine to the phenylalanine over 13 residues. Solely the CDR3 DNA is kept, with 39 bases framed from the first base. CDR1 SGDLS and CDR2 YYNGEE were looked up in the germline V gene.